These T cell receptor beta chains were read from a single sample in a study of blood T cells in healthy people across ages. One entry per CDR3 protein results from TCRdb running MiXCR on the 5' RACE reads. This table has about 560,000 distinct CDR3 sequences, around a quarter appearing once. Another study also made use of these data, one on T cells of mothers and their children.

Sequenced sample: blood. These receptor sequences come from a boy between 2 and 10 years old in good health. CDR3s include the opening cysteine and the closing phenylalanine or tryptophan. The D gene is left open where the match is weak. A row's size may be missing; if present it is once, few, many or a size class.

TRBV27,few,-,TRBJ2-7,CASSLSEWNEQYF,TGTGCCAGCAGTTTATCTGAGTGGAACGAGCAGTACTTC
TRBV6-5,-,TRBD1,TRBJ1-2,CASSKTGTYGYTF,TGTGCCAGCAGTAAGACAGGGACCTATGGCTACACCTTC
TRBV5-1,-,-,TRBJ2-7,CASSLAVGGEQYF,TGCGCCAGCAGCTTGGCCGTCGGCGGCGAGCAGTACTTC
TRBV29-1,-,-,TRBJ2-7,CSVGGMGSYEQYF,TGCAGCGTTGGGGGTATGGGGAGCTACGAGCAGTACTTC
TRBV20-1,few,TRBD2,TRBJ2-1,CSARASGGTYNEQFF,TGCAGTGCTAGAGCTAGCGGGGGGACCTACAATGAGCAGTTCTTC
TRBV20-1,-,-,TRBJ2-7,CSARAGRISYEQYF,TGCAGTGCTAGAGCGGGCCGGATCTCCTACGAGCAGTACTTC
TRBV5-1,few,-,TRBJ1-2,CASSLASGGPASYGYTF,TGCGCCAGCAGCTTGGCTTCGGGGGGACCGGCTAGCTATGGCTACACCTTC
TRBV7-4,few,TRBD1,TRBJ1-4,CASSWSGTGGEKLFF,TGTGCCAGCAGCTGGTCCGGGACAGGGGGTGAAAAACTGTTTTTT
TRBV12-5,few,-,TRBJ1-6,CASGFQGEFDSSYNSPLHF,TGTGCTAGTGGTTTCCAGGGCGAATTCGACAGCTCCTATAATTCACCCCTCCACTTT
TRBV7-6,-,-,TRBJ2-7,CASSSGQSFYEQYF,TGTGCCAGCAGCTCCGGACAGTCGTTCTACGAGCAGTACTTC
TRBV5-4,few,-,TRBJ2-1,CASSLGSATASEQFF,TGTGCCAGCAGCTTGGGTTCGGCTACTGCCTCGGAGCAGTTCTTC
TRBV25-1,-,-,TRBJ2-4,CASSEYGGLRNIQYF,TGTGCCAGCAGTGAATATGGGGGATTGCGAAACATTCAGTACTTC
TRBV29-1,-,TRBD2,TRBJ2-2,CSVEDGQSGRGELFF,TGCAGCGTTGAAGATGGACAGAGCGGGAGGGGGGAGCTGTTTTTT
TRBV20-1,-,-,TRBJ1-4,CSAKAATNEKLFF,TGCAGTGCTAAGGCCGCAACTAATGAAAAACTGTTTTTT
TRBV7-2,-,TRBD2,TRBJ2-7,CASSLRGLADPYEQYF,TGTGCCAGCAGCTTGCGGGGACTAGCGGACCCCTACGAGCAGTACTTC
TRBV12-3/TRBV12-4,many,-,TRBJ1-6,CASSPDSSSYNSPLHF,TGTGCCAGCAGCCCGGACTCGAGCTCCTATAATTCACCCCTCCACTTT